This TCR beta chain was sequenced in a study of blood T cells in healthy people across ages. Notes on the study in general: The long-lived group displayed more naive CD4+ cells, plus higher diversity, than the aged donors did.

Remarks on this clonotype: The antigen is not known.

PCR was performed a second time for about 7 to 11 cycles using a sample-barcoded 5' primer and a J-beta primer mix. All cDNA molecules were each tagged by a template-switch adaptor with 12 random nucleotides. TCRdb used MiXCR to reprocess the 5' RACE reads, holding one entry per CDR3 protein. The sample carries about 1.8 million distinct CDR3 sequences, roughly 52% recorded once. Input material: blood. The TCR comes from a woman aged 40 to 50 in good health.

In DNA form, the CDR3 reads TGCAGTGCTAGAGATTTAGGGACAGGGGGCTACGAGCAGTACTTC. This codes for CSARDLGTGGYEQYF. This rearrangement joins TRBV20-1 to TRBJ2-7; TRBD1 aligns across 11 bases. Trimming at V came to 0 bases and at J to 3 bases, leaving 4 bases not matched to a gene. The CDR3 consists of 15 residues. Germline assignment: CDR1 DFQATT and CDR2 SNEGSKA (reference sequence).